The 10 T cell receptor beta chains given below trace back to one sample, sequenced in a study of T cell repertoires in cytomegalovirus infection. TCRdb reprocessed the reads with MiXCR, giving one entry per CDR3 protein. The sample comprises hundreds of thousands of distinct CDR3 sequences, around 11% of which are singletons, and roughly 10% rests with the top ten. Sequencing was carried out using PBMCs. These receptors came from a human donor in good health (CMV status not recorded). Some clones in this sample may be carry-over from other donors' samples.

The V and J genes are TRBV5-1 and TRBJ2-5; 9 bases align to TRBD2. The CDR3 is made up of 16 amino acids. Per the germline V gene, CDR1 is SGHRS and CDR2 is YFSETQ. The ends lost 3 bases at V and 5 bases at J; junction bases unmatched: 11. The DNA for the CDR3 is TGCGCCAGCAGCTCGGGAGGTAGCGGGAGAGGGGAGACCCAGTACTTC. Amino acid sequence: CASSSGGSGRGETQYF.

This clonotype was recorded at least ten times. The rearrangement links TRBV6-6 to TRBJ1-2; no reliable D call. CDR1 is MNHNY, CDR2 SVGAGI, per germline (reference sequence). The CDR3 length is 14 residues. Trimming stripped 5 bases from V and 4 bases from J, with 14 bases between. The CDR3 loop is CASSGLGSSYGYTF. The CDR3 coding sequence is TGTGCCAGCAGTGGGCTCGGTAGTAGCTATGGCTACACCTTC.

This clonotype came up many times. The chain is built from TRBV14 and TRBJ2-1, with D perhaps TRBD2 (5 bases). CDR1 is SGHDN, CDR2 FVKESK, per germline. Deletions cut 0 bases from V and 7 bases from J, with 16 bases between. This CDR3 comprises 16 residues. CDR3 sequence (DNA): TGTGCCAGCAGCCAAGAAGGCCTGGGAAGGAGGAATGAGCAGTTCTTC. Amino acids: CASSQEGLGRRNEQFF.

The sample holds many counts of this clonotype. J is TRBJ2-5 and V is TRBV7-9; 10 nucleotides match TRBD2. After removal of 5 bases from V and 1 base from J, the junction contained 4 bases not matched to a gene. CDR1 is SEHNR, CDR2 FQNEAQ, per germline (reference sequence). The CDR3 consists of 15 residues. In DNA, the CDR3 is TGTGCCAGCAGCCCGGCTAGCGGGGGCCAAGAGACCCAGTACTTC. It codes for CASSPASGGQETQYF.

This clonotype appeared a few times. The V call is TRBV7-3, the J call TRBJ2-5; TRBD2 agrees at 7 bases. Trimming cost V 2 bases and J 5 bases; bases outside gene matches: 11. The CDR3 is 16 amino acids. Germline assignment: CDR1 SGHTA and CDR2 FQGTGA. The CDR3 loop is CASSLQGLGEGETQYF. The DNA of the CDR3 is TGTGCCAGCAGCTTACAAGGACTAGGGGAAGGGGAGACCCAGTACTTC.

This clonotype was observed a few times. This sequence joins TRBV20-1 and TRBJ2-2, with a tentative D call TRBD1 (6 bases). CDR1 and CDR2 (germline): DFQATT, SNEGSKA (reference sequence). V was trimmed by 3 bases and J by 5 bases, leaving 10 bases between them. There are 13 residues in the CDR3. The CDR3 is CSARFRGTGELFF. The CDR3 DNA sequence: TGCAGTGCTAGGTTCAGGGGAACCGGGGAGCTGTTTTTT.

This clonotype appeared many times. This CDR3 reads CASSHHMNTEAFF. CDR3 DNA: TGTGCCAGCAGCCACCACATGAACACTGAAGCTTTCTTT. J is TRBJ1-1 and V is TRBV12-3 or TRBV12-4; no reliable D call. V lost 6 bases to trimming and J lost 0 bases, with 8 bases between them. This CDR3 contains 13 residues.

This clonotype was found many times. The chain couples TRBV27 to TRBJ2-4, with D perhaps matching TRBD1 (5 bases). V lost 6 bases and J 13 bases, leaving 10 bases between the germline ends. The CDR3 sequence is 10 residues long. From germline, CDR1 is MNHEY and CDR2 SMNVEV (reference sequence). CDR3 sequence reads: CASSRVVQYF. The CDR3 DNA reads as TGTGCCAGCAGCAGGGTGGTCCAGTACTTC.

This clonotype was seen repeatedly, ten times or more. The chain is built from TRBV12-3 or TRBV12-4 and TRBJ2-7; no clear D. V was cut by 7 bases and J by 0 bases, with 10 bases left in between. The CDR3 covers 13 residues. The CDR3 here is CASTPQSSYEQYF. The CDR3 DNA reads TGTGCCAGCACCCCCCAGAGCTCCTACGAGCAGTACTTC.

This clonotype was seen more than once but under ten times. Here the CDR3 reads CASSFTKAFGYEQYF. CDR3 coding DNA: TGTGCCAGCAGCTTTACGAAGGCCTTCGGGTACGAGCAGTACTTC. The V call is TRBV5-5, the J call TRBJ2-7; D gene unclear. Germline loops: CDR1 SGHKS, CDR2 YYEKEE (reference sequence). V gave up 2 bases and J gave up 4 bases, with 16 bases separating them. This CDR3 comprises 15 residues. Supplemented by reference TRBV5-5 and TRBJ2-7, the full variable domain reads DAGVTQSPTHLIKTRGQQVTLRCSPISGHKSVSWYQQVLGQGPQFIFQYYEKEERGRGNFPDRFSARQFPNYSSELNVNALLLGDSALYLCASSFTKAFGYEQYFGPGTRLTVT.